This T cell receptor beta chain was obtained from a study of shared clonotypes between healthy human individuals. CD45RO-negative, CCR7-selected cells formed the naive CD8 fraction, which excluded terminally differentiated effector memory CD45RA+ cells. Researchers divided each subset's genomic DNA evenly across several immunoSEQ plates. Per the original data handling: Filtering differed for immunoSEQ, which gave only junction sequences without quality scores. Data came from immunoSEQ multiplex PCR; TCRdb stores just in-frame clones and leaves some out. V and J calls and clone size are given by that table; D and trimming were obtained from the DNA. The table shows around 1.9 million clones, with approximately 94% occurring only once. V was pared by 5 bases and J by 6 bases, with 14 bases between. The CDR3 extends over 14 amino acids. CDR1 and CDR2 (germline): SEHNR, FQNEAQ (reference sequence).

This chain uses TRBV7-9 with TRBJ2-1; D gene unclear. The sequence was collected from a man aged 18 to 30 in good health. Some clones in this sample may be carry-over from other donors' samples. Sequences were obtained from naive CD8+ T cells from PBMCs. The CDR3 nucleotides are TGTGCCAGCAGCCCAGTTATAGGCGGCAATGAGCAGTTCTTC. This codes for CASSPVIGGNEQFF.